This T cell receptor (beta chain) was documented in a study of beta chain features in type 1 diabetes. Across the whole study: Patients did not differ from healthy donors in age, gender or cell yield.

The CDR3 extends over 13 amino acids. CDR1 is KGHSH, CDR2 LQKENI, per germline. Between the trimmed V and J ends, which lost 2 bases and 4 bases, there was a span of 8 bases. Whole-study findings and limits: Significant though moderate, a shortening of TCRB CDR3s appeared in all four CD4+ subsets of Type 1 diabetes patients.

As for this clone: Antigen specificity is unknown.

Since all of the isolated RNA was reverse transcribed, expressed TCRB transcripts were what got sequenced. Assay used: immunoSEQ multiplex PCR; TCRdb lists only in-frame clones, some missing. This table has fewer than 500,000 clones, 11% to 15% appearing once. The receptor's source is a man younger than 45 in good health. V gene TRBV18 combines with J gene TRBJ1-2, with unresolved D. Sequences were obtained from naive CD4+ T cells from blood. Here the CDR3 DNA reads TGTGCCAGCTCACCAGACAAGAGCTATGGCTACACCTTC. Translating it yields CASSPDKSYGYTF.